The present entry profiles one T cell receptor (beta chain) with its context. What it binds is unknown. The CDR3 runs 13 residues. Trimming took off 4 bases at V and 2 bases at J, with 9 bases between the two ends. Germline V gene lookup returns CDR1 WNHNN and CDR2 SYGVQD (reference sequence). This entry belongs to a study of T cells in Graves' hyperthyroidism and ophthalmopathy. The study's findings and limits: Ophthalmopathy onset followed model prediction by a median roughly six months. Among thyroid clonotypes expanded above 0.001, most also appeared in blood.

Amplified TCR beta CDR3 regions derived from RNA transcripts. Primed by the HTBI set, a first-round RT-PCR was run on the TCR CDR3. One entry per CDR3 protein, called by TCRdb with MiXCR from the multiplex PCR reads. The table shows under 350,000 distinct CDR3 sequences, with around 23% occurring only once. The hyperthyroidism patients had all been newly diagnosed, and their disease duration was under 2 months. Their ages ranged from 18 to 65 years. Sequenced: blood. The source of this sequence is a woman aged 45-65 years with Graves' hyperthyroidism. The genes are TRBV10-1 and TRBJ2-7; tentatively, D is TRBD2 (5 bases). The CDR3 reads CASSAYGTYEQYF. CDR3 DNA: TGCGCCAGCAGTGCTTACGGGACCTACGAGCAGTACTTC.